This T cell receptor beta chain was retrieved from a study of OX40 agonist ivuxolimab in advanced cancers. About the full investigation: Ivuxolimab, which targeted the costimulatory receptor OX40 (CD134), was an agonistic, fully human IgG2 monoclonal antibody. Intravenous ivuxolimab was administered to patients every 2 weeks at six dose levels: 0.01, 0.1, 0.3, 1.5, 3 and 10 mg/kg. The paper describes the monotherapy dose-escalation part (N ≈ 52 patients) of the phase I trial of ivuxolimab. Among the 52 dose-escalation patients, roughly 20 had hepatocellular carcinoma, roughly 15 melanoma, 9 renal cell carcinoma and 9 head and neck cancer. The dose-escalation cohort was about 87% male with a mean age of about 65 years, ranging from about 20 to 80. Partial responses were achieved by three dose-escalation patients, of whom one had hepatocellular carcinoma and two had cutaneous melanoma. Prior anti-PD-1, anti-PD-L1 or anti-CTLA-4 therapy was permitted, and 40% to 50% of dose-escalation patients had received checkpoint inhibitors. Peripheral TCRbeta sequencing aimed to test whether ivuxolimab altered TCR sequence diversity and caused clonal T-cell expansion.

Overall study outcomes, separate from this receptor: Low levels of normalized T-cell clonal expansion were also shown by some nonresponding patients. At doses of 0.1 to 3.0 mg/kg, clonal expansion of both CD4+ and CD8+ blood T cells was observed from baseline to week 6. In partial responders in the 0.1-3.0 mg/kg groups, normalized peripheral clonal expansion was found to be among the lowest, especially among CD8+ T cells. After ivuxolimab, expanded clones were on average more numerous among CD8+ T cells than among CD4+ T cells. The antigen specificity of the peripheral T cells that underwent clonal expansion was not determined.

Details on this clone: This clone's antigen is unknown. It has no much larger one-base neighbor in the sample; base qualities were not kept.

The junction carries 10 bases between V and J, which are trimmed by 2 bases and 2 bases respectively. The germline V gene gives CDR1 as SGHRS and CDR2 as YFSETQ. The CDR3, cysteine through phenylalanine, is 14 amino acids long. Solely the CDR3 DNA is kept, with 42 bases framed from the first base. The trial excluded patients who had a history of autoimmune disease or who were on systemic immunosuppression. Peripheral blood for TCR sequencing was drawn from every dose cohort at baseline, at cycle 4 day 1 and at cycle 7 day 1. The samples were drawn from a first-in-human, open-label, multicenter phase I dose-escalation trial of ivuxolimab. Adults with locally advanced or metastatic head and neck squamous cell, hepatocellular, melanoma or renal cell carcinoma were enrolled in the trial. Before TCR sequencing, CD4+ T cells and CD8+ T cells from peripheral blood were sorted into separate populations. For sequencing of the TCRbeta CDR3 region, genomic DNA was extracted from the sorted cells. The immunoSEQ Assay was used to sequence the TCRbeta CDR3 regions. The table was pulled from immuneACCESS by TCRdb, which kept in-frame rearrangements only. Such tables lose some clones; where checked, under half of the loss comes from unresolved V genes, and the rest has no known cause. Present in this sample are roughly 64,000 clones, around 89% of which were seen just once. Clones ranked in the top ten supply roughly an eighth of the sample.

Rearrangement joined TRBV5-1 to TRBJ1-1, with a tentative D gene TRBD1 over 6 matching bases. This TCR was recovered from an adult with an advanced solid tumor such as melanoma, head and neck, liver or kidney cancer. Here the sequenced sample was CD4+ or CD8+ T cells sorted from blood, taken in a trial of the OX40 agonist ivuxolimab. The DNA is TGCGCCAGCAGCTTCGGGGGGGCAAACACTGAAGCTTTCTTT. The resulting protein is CASSFGGANTEAFF.